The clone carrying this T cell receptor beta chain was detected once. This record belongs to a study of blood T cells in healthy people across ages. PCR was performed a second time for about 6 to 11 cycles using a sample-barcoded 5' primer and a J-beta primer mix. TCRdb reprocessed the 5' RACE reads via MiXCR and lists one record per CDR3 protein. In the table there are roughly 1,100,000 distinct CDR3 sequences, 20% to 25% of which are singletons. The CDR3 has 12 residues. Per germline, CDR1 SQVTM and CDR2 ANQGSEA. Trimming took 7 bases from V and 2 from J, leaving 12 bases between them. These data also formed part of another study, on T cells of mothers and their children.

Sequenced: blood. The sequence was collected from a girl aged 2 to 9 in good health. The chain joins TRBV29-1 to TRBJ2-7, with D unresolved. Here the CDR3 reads CSAEATTYEQYF. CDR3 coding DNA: TGCAGCGCCGAGGCTACAACCTACGAGCAGTACTTC.